This T cell receptor beta chain was captured in a study of cytomegalovirus exposure and HLA in healthy donors. Regarding the study as a whole: Cytomegalovirus status was reportedly diagnosed by the classifier with high sensitivity and specificity.

Germline CDR1 is MNHEY and CDR2 is SVGAGI. V lost 1 base to trimming and J lost 1 base, with 12 bases between them. This CDR3 comprises 16 residues. About this clone: Antigen: not known.

This PCR relied on a set of 60 Vbeta primers and 13 Jbeta primers. Profiled with immunoSEQ multiplex PCR; TCRdb holds only in-frame clones, not every one. The table has just over 95,000 clones, about 76% seen once. The sequencing sample was made of PBMCs. The V call is TRBV6-5, the J call TRBJ2-3, with D maybe TRBD1 (5 bases). The sequence was collected from a human donor in good health. In DNA, the CDR3 is TGTGCCAGCAGTTACTACCAGGGCTCTGGCACAGATACGCAGTATTTT. It is translated as CASSYYQGSGTDTQYF.